These 9 T cell receptor beta chains were sequenced from one sample in a study of HIV-infected patients and healthy controls (dated by TCRdb to about 2014). Whole blood was used without cell fractionation, so all unsorted peripheral T cells were reflected in the repertoire. Library construction relied on 5' RACE. Instrument used: Illumina MiSeq. Reverse transcription of around 490 ng RNA was performed with SuperScript III using primers directed against the alpha and beta constant regions. Separate alpha and beta chain libraries were made by chain-specific third strand synthesis with multiplexing indices. TCRdb reran the public reads through fastp at Q25 and MiXCR, keeping productive beta chains. Here each entry gathers all rows of one CDR3 protein and keeps the most common genes and DNA. Counted in this sample were 10,000 or so distinct CDR3 sequences; 5.8% of them appeared once. Roughly 8% of the sample is in the top ten clones.

Sequenced sample: blood. The receptor set was obtained from an adult in good health.

Sample share makes this clonotype medium-sized. The genes are TRBV20-1 and TRBJ1-5; D not resolved. The germline CDR1 and CDR2 sequences are DFQATT and SNEGSKA (reference sequence). CDR3 length: 14 amino acids. The V gene lost 2 bases and the J gene lost 0 bases, with 8 bases spanning the gap. CDR3 sequence: CSARSGNSNQPQHF. The CDR3 nucleotides are TGCAGTGCTAGATCTGGCAATAGCAATCAGCCCCAGCATTTT.

This clonotype qualifies as medium-sized (0.01 to 0.1%). This sequence joins TRBV29-1 and TRBJ2-3; D tentatively fits TRBD1 or TRBD2 (5 bases each). V lost 0 bases to trimming and J lost 8 bases, with 12 bases between them. The CDR3 loop spans 13 amino acids. Germline values: CDR1 SQVTM, CDR2 ANQGSEA. The CDR3 region is CSVEDTGASTQYF. As DNA, the CDR3 is TGCAGCGTTGAAGATACCGGGGCTTCTACGCAGTATTTT.

In its sample, this clonotype ranks as medium-sized. The chain couples TRBV10-2 to TRBJ2-3; 7 bases agree with TRBD2. CDR3 length: 18 amino acids. The germline CDR1 and CDR2 sequences are WSHSY and SAAADI. Trimming cost V 6 bases and J 5 bases; bases outside gene matches: 20. The CDR3 DNA follows: TGCGCCAGCAGGAAACGAAGCTGGGTCGCGGGAGAGGTAGATACGCAGTATTTT. This encodes CASRKRSWVAGEVDTQYF.

This clonotype was counted at least ten times. The rearrangement joins TRBV27 to TRBJ1-6, with no clear D. The CDR3 length is 15 residues. From germline, CDR1 is MNHEY and CDR2 SMNVEV (reference sequence). Trimming left V 2 bases short and J 7 bases short, with 12 bases between. The CDR3 coding sequence is TGTGCCAGCAGTTTAGCAGGTCACCCAAATTCACCCCTCCACTTT. Protein: CASSLAGHPNSPLHF.

In this sample, this clonotype is medium-sized (0.01 to 0.1%). The chain joins TRBV5-6 to TRBJ1-2, with TRBD1 as a possible D gene (5 bases). The CDR3 is made up of 18 amino acids. The V end was cut by 0 bases, the J end by 4 bases, with 22 bases between. Germline V gives CDR1 SGHDT, CDR2 YYEEEE. The CDR3: CASSLAPGRRTGFYGYTF. CDR3 coding DNA: TGTGCCAGCAGCTTGGCACCGGGACGGCGAACTGGATTCTATGGCTACACCTTC.

This clonotype is termed medium-sized. The rearrangement uses TRBV6-5 and TRBJ2-5, with 9 bases identical to TRBD1. The CDR3 is 16 amino acids. CDR1 and CDR2 from the germline V gene are MNHEY and SVGAGI. With 6 bases clipped from V and 5 bases from J, the junction kept 13 bases outside the gene matches. The CDR3 region has the DNA TGTGCCAGCAGAACCCGGGACAGGGACCTCGTGGAGACCCAGTACTTC. This translates into CASRTRDRDLVETQYF.

Sample share makes this clonotype medium-sized (0.01 to 0.1%). The gene calls are TRBV7-9 and TRBJ2-1; TRBD1 or TRBD2 may be the D gene (6 bases each). V was shortened by 5 bases and J by 2 bases, with 10 bases between the two germline ends. The CDR3 is 14 residues long. Germline loops: CDR1 SEHNR, CDR2 FQNEAQ (reference sequence). Here the CDR3 reads CASSVGGPYNEQFF. The CDR3 DNA follows: TGTGCCAGCAGCGTAGGGGGGCCCTACAATGAGCAGTTCTTC.

This clonotype is medium-sized in the sample. J is TRBJ2-1 and V is TRBV12-3 or TRBV12-4; 7 bases fit TRBD2. This CDR3 comprises 17 residues. Trimming cost V 4 bases and J 3 bases; bases outside gene matches: 12. CDR3 sequence (DNA): TGTGCCAGCAGTTACGCCCGACTAGCCCTTAACTACAATGAGCAGTTCTTC. Translated: CASSYARLALNYNEQFF.

This clonotype showed up many times. The chain has TRBV29-1 and TRBJ2-1; 15 positions agree with TRBD2. The V gene's germline CDR1 is SQVTM and CDR2 ANQGSEA. Unmatched junction bases numbered 10, after V lost 5 bases and J lost 2 bases. The CDR3 has 18 residues. CDR3 DNA sequence: TGCAGCGTTCTTCCTGGACTAGCGGGGGGGCCTACCTACAATGAGCAGTTCTTC. The encoded protein is CSVLPGLAGGPTYNEQFF.